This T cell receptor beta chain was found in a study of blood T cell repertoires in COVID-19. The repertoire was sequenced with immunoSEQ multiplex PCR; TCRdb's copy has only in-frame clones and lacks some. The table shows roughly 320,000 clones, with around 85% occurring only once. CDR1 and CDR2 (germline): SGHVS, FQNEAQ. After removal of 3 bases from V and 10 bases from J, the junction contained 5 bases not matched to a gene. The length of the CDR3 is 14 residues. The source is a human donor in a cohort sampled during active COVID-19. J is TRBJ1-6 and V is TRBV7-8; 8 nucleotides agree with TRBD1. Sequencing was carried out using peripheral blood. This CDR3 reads CASSLDRVGSPLHF. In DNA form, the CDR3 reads TGTGCCAGCAGCTTGGACAGGGTGGGATCACCCCTCCACTTT.